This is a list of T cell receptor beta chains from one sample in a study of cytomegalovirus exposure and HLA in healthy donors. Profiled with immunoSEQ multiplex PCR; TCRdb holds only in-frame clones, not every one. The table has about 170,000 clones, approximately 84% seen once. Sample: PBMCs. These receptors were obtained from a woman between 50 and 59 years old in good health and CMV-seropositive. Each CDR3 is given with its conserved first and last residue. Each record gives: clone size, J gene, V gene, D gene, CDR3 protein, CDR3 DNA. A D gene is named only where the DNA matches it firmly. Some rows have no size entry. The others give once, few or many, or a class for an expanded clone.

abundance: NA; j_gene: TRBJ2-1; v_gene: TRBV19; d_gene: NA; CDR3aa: CASSTTAYNEQFF; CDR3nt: TGTGCCAGTAGTACGACAGCCTACAATGAGCAGTTCTTC
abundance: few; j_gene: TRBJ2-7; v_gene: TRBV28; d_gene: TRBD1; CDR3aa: CASRQGALNEQYF; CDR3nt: TGTGCCAGCAGACAGGGGGCGCTTAACGAGCAGTACTTC
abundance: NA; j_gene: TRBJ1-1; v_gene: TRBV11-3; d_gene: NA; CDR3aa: CASSLDAGPNTEAFF; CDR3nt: TGTGCCAGCAGCTTAGACGCGGGCCCGAACACTGAAGCTTTCTTT
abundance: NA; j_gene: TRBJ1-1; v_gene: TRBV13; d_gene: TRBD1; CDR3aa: CASSWGQQNTEAFF; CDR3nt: TGTGCCAGCAGCTGGGGACAGCAGAACACTGAAGCTTTCTTT
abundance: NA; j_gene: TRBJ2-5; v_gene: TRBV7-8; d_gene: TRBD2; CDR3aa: CASSWGLAGEWDQYF; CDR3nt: TGTGCCAGCAGCTGGGGACTAGCGGGGGAATGGGACCAGTACTTC
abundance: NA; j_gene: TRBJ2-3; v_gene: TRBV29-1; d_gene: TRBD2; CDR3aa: CSVYPIAGGGSRADTQYF; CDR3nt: TGCAGCGTGTATCCGATAGCGGGAGGGGGGTCCCGGGCAGATACGCAGTATTTT
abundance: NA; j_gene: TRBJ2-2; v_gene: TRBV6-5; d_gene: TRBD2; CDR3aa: CASSLAGGAGELSF; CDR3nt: TGTGCCAGCAGTTTAGCGGGAGGGGCCGGGGAGCTGTCTTTT
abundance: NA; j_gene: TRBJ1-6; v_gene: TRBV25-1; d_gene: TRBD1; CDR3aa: CASRGSGSGGNSPLHF; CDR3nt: TGTGCCAGCAGGGGGTCGGGCTCAGGGGGAAATTCACCCCTCCACTTT
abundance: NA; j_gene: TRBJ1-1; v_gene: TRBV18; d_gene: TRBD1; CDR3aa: CASSPGQGFAAFF; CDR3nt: TGTGCCAGCTCACCGGGACAGGGTTTCGCGGCTTTCTTT
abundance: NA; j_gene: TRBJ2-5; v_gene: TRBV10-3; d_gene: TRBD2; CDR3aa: CAIGAGEKETQYF; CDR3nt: TGTGCCATCGGGGCGGGGGAGAAAGAGACCCAGTACTTC
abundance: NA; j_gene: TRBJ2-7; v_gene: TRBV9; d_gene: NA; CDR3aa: CASSVEGGEQYF; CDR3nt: TGTGCCAGCAGCGTAGAAGGGGGCGAGCAGTACTTC
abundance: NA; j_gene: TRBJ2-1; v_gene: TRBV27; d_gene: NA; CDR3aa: CASSFSGTAQGEQFF; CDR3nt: TGTGCCAGCAGTTTTTCCGGGACTGCTCAGGGTGAGCAGTTCTTC
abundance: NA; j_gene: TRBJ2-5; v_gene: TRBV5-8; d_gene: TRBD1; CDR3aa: CASSLRTGGVETQYF; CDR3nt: TGTGCCAGCAGCTTGCGGACAGGAGGTGTGGAGACCCAGTACTTC
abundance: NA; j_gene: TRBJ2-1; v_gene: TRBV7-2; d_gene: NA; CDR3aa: CASSLSAGNEQFF; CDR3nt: TGTGCCAGCAGCTTATCAGCGGGTAATGAGCAGTTCTTC
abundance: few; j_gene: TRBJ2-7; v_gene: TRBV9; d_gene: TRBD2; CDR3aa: CASSVGLSQGLAGEEQYF; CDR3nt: TGTGCCAGCAGCGTAGGTCTAAGCCAGGGACTAGCGGGAGAGGAGCAGTACTTC
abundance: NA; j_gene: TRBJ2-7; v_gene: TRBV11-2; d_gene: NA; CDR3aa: CASSLGQNSYEQYF; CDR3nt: TGTGCCAGCAGCTTAGGACAGAACTCCTACGAGCAGTACTTC
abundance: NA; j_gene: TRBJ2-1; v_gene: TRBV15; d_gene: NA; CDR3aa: CATSYRASYNEQFF; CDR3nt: TGTGCCACCAGTTACAGGGCCTCCTACAATGAGCAGTTCTTC
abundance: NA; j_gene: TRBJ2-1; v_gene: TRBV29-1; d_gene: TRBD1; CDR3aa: CSVEDRTAYNEQFF; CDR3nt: TGCAGCGTTGAGGACAGGACCGCCTACAATGAGCAGTTCTTC
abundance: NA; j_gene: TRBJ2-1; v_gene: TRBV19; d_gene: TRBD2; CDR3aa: CASSTGGRTLGEQFF; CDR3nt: TGTGCCAGTAGTACAGGCGGGAGGACGCTGGGAGAGCAGTTCTTC